Listed below are T cell receptor beta chains from one sample, sequenced in a study of shared clonotypes between healthy human individuals. TCRdb's table, derived via immunoSEQ multiplex PCR, lists solely in-frame clones and lacks some. The sample holds approximately 500,000 clones, almost 97% seen once. Material: naive CD4+ T cells sorted from blood. These receptor sequences come from a woman aged 25 to 39 in good health. Both conserved end residues are part of each CDR3. A D gene is named only where the DNA matches it firmly. Size values are once, few and many counts, or a class for expanded clones, and some rows have none.

D gene	V gene	J gene	clone size	CDR3 DNA	CDR3 protein
TRBD2	TRBV29-1	TRBJ2-7	-	TGCAGCGTTGCCGGGACTAGTCGCAACGAGCAGTACTTC	CSVAGTSRNEQYF
-	TRBV7-9	TRBJ2-1	-	TGTGCCAGCAGCCCCTCGGTACAGAGCAATGAGCAGTTCTTC	CASSPSVQSNEQFF
-	TRBV28	TRBJ2-1	-	TGTGCCAGCGCTGGAATAAGAAGCTCCTACAATGAGCAGTTCTTC	CASAGIRSSYNEQFF
TRBD1	TRBV5-4	TRBJ1-1	-	TGTGCCAGCACTCAGACAGGGGTGGACACTGAAGCTTTCTTT	CASTQTGVDTEAFF
TRBD1	TRBV2	TRBJ1-2	-	TGTGCCAGCAAGGGACAGGGTCATGGCTACACCTTC	CASKGQGHGYTF
-	TRBV19	TRBJ2-3	-	TGTGCCACTCGCCCGGGAAGGGGCACAGATACGCAGTATTTT	CATRPGRGTDTQYF
-	TRBV4-1	TRBJ1-2	-	TGCGCCAGCAGCCAAGAAGCGGCAACTAACTATGGCTACACCTTC	CASSQEAATNYGYTF
TRBD2	TRBV7-9	TRBJ2-2	-	TGTGCCAGCAGCTTGGGCGGGAGGCACTCCGGGGAGCTGTTTTTT	CASSLGGRHSGELFF
-	TRBV2	TRBJ2-7	-	TGTGCCAGCAGTGTCAACGGGAAGAGCTCCTACGAGCAGTACTTC	CASSVNGKSSYEQYF
TRBD1	TRBV28	TRBJ2-3	once	TGTGCCACCAAGACAGGGCCAGATACGCAGTATTTT	CATKTGPDTQYF
-	TRBV30	TRBJ1-4	-	TGTGCCACGGGGTGGGGACCTAATGAAAAACTGTTTTTT	CATGWGPNEKLFF
TRBD2	TRBV28	TRBJ2-1	-	TGTGCCAGCCCCCCGAGCGGGAGCTACAATGAGCAGTTCTTC	CASPPSGSYNEQFF
TRBD2	TRBV28	TRBJ2-1	-	TGTGCCAGTACCGCGGCTAGCGGGTGGGTCAATAATGAGCAGTTCTTC	CASTAASGWVNNEQFF
-	TRBV25-1	TRBJ2-7	-	TGTGCCAGCAGTGAATCCAATAGAATTTACGAGCAGTACTTC	CASSESNRIYEQYF
TRBD2	TRBV6-1	TRBJ2-2	-	TGTGCCAGCAGTGGACTAGCTAATGGCGGGGAGCTGTTTTTT	CASSGLANGGELFF
TRBD2	TRBV7-8	TRBJ2-1	-	TGTGCCAGCAGCTTAGGGCAGCGGGGCGAGCAGTTCTTC	CASSLGQRGEQFF
-	TRBV11-2	TRBJ2-7	-	TGTGCCAGCAGCCCCCTCCCGACGGATAACTACGAGCAGTACTTC	CASSPLPTDNYEQYF